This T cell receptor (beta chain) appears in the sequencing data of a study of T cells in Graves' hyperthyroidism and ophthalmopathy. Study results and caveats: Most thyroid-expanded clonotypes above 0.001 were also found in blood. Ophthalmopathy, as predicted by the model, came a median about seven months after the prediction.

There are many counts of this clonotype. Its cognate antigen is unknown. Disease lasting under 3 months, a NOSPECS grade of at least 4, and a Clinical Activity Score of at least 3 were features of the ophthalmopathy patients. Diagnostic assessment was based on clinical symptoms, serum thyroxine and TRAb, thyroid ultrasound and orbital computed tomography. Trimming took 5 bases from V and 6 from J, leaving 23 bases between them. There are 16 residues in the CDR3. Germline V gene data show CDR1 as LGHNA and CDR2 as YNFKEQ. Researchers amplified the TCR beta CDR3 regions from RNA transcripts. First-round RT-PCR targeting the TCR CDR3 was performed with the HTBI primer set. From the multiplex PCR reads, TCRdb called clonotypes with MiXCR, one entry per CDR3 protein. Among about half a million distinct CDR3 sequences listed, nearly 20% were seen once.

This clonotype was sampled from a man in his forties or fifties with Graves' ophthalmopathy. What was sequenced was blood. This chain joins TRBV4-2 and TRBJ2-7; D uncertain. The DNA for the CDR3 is TGTGCCAGCAGCTTACGATACCCCCAAGAGGTCCCCGAGCAGTACTTC. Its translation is CASSLRYPQEVPEQYF.